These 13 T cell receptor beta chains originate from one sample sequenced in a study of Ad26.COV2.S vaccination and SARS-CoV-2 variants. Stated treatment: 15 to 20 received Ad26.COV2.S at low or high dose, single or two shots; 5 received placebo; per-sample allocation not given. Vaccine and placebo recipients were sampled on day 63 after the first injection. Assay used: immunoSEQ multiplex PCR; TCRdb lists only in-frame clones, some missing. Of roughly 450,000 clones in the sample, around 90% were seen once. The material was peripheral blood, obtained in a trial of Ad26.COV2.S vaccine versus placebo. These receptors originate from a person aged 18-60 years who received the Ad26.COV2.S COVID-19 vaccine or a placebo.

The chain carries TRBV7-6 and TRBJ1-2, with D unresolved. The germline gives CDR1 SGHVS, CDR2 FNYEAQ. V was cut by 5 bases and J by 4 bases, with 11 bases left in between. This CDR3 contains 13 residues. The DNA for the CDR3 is TGTGCCAGCAGCGATGACTCCTTCTATGGCTACACCTTC. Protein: CASSDDSFYGYTF.

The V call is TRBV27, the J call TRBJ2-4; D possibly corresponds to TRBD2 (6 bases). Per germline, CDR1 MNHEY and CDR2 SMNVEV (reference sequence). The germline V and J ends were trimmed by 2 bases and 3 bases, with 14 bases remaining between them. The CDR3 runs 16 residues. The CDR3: CASSLDGRAFKNIQYF. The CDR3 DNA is TGTGCCAGCAGTTTAGACGGGAGAGCGTTCAAAAACATTCAGTACTTC.

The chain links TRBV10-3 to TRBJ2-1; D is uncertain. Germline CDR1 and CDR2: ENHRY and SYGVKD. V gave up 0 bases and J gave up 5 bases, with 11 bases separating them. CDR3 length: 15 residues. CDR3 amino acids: CAISESRQTNNEQFF. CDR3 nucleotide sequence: TGTGCCATCAGTGAGTCGCGGCAGACCAACAATGAGCAGTTCTTC.

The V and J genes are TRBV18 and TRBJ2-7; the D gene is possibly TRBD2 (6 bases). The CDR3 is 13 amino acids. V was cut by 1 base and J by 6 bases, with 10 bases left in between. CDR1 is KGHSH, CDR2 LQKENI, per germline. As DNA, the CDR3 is TGTGCCAGCTCACCACTGGACTATTCCGAGCAGTACTTC. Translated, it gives CASSPLDYSEQYF.

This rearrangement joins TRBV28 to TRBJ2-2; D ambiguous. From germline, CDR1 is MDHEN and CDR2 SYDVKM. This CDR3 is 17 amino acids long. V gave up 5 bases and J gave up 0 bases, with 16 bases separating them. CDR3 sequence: CASSALRRGSNTGELFF. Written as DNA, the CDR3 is TGTGCCAGCAGTGCGCTGAGACGCGGATCGAACACCGGGGAGCTGTTTTTT.

Here the CDR3 reads CASSAGQVNSPLHF. CDR3 nucleotide sequence: TGTGCCAGCAGCGCCGGACAGGTGAATTCACCCCTCCACTTT. V is TRBV9 and J is TRBJ1-6, with 7 bases aligning to TRBD1. CDR1 and CDR2 from the germline V gene are SGDLS and YYNGEE. CDR3 length: 14 residues. The V segment lost 3 bases and the J segment 7 bases; nucleotides outside the gene matches: 4.

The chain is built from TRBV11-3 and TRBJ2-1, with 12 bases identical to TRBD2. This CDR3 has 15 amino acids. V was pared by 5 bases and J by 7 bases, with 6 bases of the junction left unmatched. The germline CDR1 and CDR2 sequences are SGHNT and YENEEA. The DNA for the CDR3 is TGTGCCAGCAGCAATCTAGCGGGAGGGCCTAATGAGCAGTTCTTC. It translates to CASSNLAGGPNEQFF.

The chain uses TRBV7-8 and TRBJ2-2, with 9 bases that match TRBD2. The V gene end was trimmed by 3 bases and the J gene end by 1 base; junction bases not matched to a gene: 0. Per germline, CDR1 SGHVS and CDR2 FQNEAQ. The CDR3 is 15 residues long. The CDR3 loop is CASSFSGGNTGELFF. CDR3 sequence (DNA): TGTGCCAGCAGCTTTAGCGGGGGGAACACCGGGGAGCTGTTTTTT. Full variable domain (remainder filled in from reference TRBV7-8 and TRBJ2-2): GAGVSQSPRYKVAKRGQDVALRCDPISGHVSLFWYQQALGQGPEFLTYFQNEAQLDKSGLPSDRFFAERPEGSVSTLKIQRTQQEDSAVYLCASSFSGGNTGELFFGEGSRLTVL.

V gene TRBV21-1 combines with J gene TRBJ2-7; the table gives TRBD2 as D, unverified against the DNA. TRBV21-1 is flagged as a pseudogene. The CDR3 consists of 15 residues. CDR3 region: CASSHRDPKSYEQYF. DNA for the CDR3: TGTGCCAGCAGCCACCGGGATCCAAAATCCTACGAGCAGTACTTC.

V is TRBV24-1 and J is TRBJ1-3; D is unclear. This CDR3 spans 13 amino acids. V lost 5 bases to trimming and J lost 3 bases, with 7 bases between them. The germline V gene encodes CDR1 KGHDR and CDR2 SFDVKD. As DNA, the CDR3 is TGTGCCACCAGTGCCCCTGTTGGAAACACCATATATTTT. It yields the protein CATSAPVGNTIYF.

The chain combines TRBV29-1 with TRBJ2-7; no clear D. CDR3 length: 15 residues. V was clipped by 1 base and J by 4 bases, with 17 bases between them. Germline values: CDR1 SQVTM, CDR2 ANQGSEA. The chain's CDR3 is CSVEVRGRTDYEQYF. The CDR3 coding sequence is TGCAGCGTTGAAGTTCGTGGCCGAACCGATTACGAGCAGTACTTC.

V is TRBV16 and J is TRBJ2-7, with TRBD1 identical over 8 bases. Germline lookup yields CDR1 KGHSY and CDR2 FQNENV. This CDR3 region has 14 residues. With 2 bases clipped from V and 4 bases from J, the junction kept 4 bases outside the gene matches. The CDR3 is CASSQRGTGYEQYF. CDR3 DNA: TGTGCCAGCAGCCAAAGAGGGACAGGTTACGAGCAGTACTTC.

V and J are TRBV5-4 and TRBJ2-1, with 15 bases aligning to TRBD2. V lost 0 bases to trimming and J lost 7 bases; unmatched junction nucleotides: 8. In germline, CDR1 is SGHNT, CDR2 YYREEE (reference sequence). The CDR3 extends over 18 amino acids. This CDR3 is CASSLALLGTSGRNEQFF. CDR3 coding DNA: TGTGCCAGCAGCTTGGCCCTACTCGGGACTAGCGGGAGGAATGAGCAGTTCTTC.